The entry that follows covers one T cell receptor delta chain sequence. TCRdb reanalysed the RT-PCR reads via CATT. The table records over 2,500 delta-chain clones, 25% of them present only once. This sample was included in a study of gamma-delta T cells after stem cell transplantation. Germline V gene data show CDR1 as TSWWSYY and CDR2 as QGS. The CDR3 consists of 20 residues. After removal of 2 bases from V and 7 bases from J, the junction contained 25 bases not matched to a gene. The sample taken for sequencing was gamma-delta T cells. The sequence derives from a human donor. It is not recorded whose cells these are; they may come from a transplant donor. V gene TRDV1 combines with J gene TRDJ1, with TRDD3 identical over 7 bases. DNA for the CDR3: TGTGCTCTTGGGGAAGTACCCTTTAACTGGGGACTACCCCCGGGAGGTAAACTCATCTTT. Translation: CALGEVPFNWGLPPGGKLIF.